One sample yielded the 10 T cell receptor beta chains listed below, sequenced in a study of cytomegalovirus exposure and HLA in healthy donors (dated by TCRdb to the late 2010s). The library was built by means of the immunoSEQ multiplex PCR assay. A mixture of 60 forward primers for TCR Vbeta segments and 13 reverse primers for TCR Jbeta segments was used in the multiplex PCR. TCRdb re-hosts the immuneACCESS table, in-frame sequences only. Its copies lack some clones; in the studies checked, an unresolved V gene accounts for under half of them, and the cause for the rest is not known. This sample holds about 96,000 clones; approximately 74% were observed only once. Clones ranked in the top ten supply around an eighth of the sample. Sequenced input: PBMCs. The receptors here all came from a woman between 65 and 79 years old in good health and CMV-seropositive.

The chain has TRBV10-3 and TRBJ2-5, with D maybe TRBD2 (7 bases). Germline V CDR1 and CDR2: ENHRY, SYGVKD. This CDR3 is built from 14 residues. Deletions cut 3 bases from V and 5 bases from J, with 13 bases between. The CDR3 sequence: CAISDQGRVETQYF. CDR3 DNA: TGTGCCATCAGTGACCAGGGGAGGGTGGAGACCCAGTACTTC.

This clone came up a few times. This chain joins TRBV10-3 and TRBJ2-3, with 9 nucleotides matching TRBD2. Per the germline V gene, CDR1 is ENHRY and CDR2 is SYGVKD. Unmatched junction bases numbered 4, after V lost 3 bases and J lost 6 bases. CDR3 length: 14 amino acids. CDR3 bases: TGTGCCATCAGTGACAGGACTAGCGAGGATACGCAGTATTTT. Translating gives CAISDRTSEDTQYF.

This chain connects TRBV6-1 to TRBJ2-7; TRBD2 aligns across 12 bases. V dropped 7 bases and J dropped 7; count of bases not matched to a gene: 8. Germline CDR1 is MNHNS and CDR2 is SASEGT. This CDR3 region has 14 residues. As DNA, the CDR3 is TGTGCCAGCACCGCCGGGACTAGCGGGCGGGAGCAGTACTTC. Amino acids: CASTAGTSGREQYF.

This clone was seen a single time. CDR3 bases: TGTGCCAGCAGCGTAGATCGGGACAGAGAGCAGTTCTTC. Amino acid sequence: CASSVDRDREQFF. The chain links TRBV9 to TRBJ2-1, with 7 bases fitting TRBD1. The CDR3 sequence is 13 residues long. V was clipped by 0 bases and J by 10 bases; unmatched bases: 4. The germline V gene has CDR1 SGDLS and CDR2 YYNGEE. The full variable domain, completed using reference TRBV9 and TRBJ2-1, is DSGVTQTPKHLITATGQRVTLRCSPRSGDLSVYWYQQSLDQGLQFLIQYYNGEERAKGNILERFSAQQFPDLHSELNLSSLELGDSALYFCASSVDRDREQFFGPGTRLTVL.

The CDR3 spells CASSLASGGAGEQYF. The CDR3 DNA sequence: TGCGCCAGCAGCTTGGCGTCAGGGGGCGCGGGCGAGCAGTACTTC. The chain combines TRBV5-1 with TRBJ2-7; 8 bases agree with TRBD1. Germline CDR1 reads SGHRS; CDR2 reads YFSETQ. There are 15 residues in the CDR3. Unmatched junction bases numbered 8, after V lost 0 bases and J lost 6 bases.

This sequence joins TRBV7-3 and TRBJ1-2; 9 nucleotides match TRBD1. This CDR3 contains 15 residues. The V gene end was trimmed by 2 bases and the J gene end by 6 bases; junction bases not matched to a gene: 7. The germline gives CDR1 SGHTA, CDR2 FQGTGA. This CDR3 is CASSLSTGGGDGYTF. CDR3 nucleotides: TGTGCCAGCAGCTTATCAACAGGGGGCGGGGATGGCTACACCTTC.

This clone showed up just once. V usage is TRBV6-6 and J usage is TRBJ1-1; TRBD1 matches at 10 bases. CDR3 length: 15 residues. Germline V gives CDR1 MNHNY, CDR2 SVGAGI (reference sequence). V shed 1 base and J 5 bases; nucleotides not matched to a gene: 4. The CDR3 nucleotides read TGTGCCAGCAGTTACTTGGGACAGGGGCCTACTGAAGCTTTCTTT. It translates to CASSYLGQGPTEAFF.

The chain has TRBV2 and TRBJ1-5; possibly TRBD1 for D (5 bases). V lost 8 bases and J lost 1, with 15 bases in between. The germline V gene encodes CDR1 SNHLY and CDR2 FYNNEI. The CDR3 runs 15 residues. The DNA of the CDR3 is TGTGCCAGCGCTAATAGGGACTTAAGCAATCAGCCCCAGCATTTT. Protein product: CASANRDLSNQPQHF.

The genes are TRBV19 and TRBJ1-1, with TRBD1 as a possible D gene (5 bases). The V gene's germline CDR1 is LNHDA and CDR2 SQIVND (reference sequence). V shed 8 bases and J shed 0 bases, with 10 bases lying between them. The CDR3 runs to 13 residues. In DNA, the CDR3 is TGTGCCAGTGGGCAGGGATTGAACACTGAAGCTTTCTTT. Protein sequence: CASGQGLNTEAFF.

The chain has TRBV5-6 and TRBJ2-2; D is uncertain. Germline V lookup: CDR1 SGHDT, CDR2 YYEEEE. The CDR3 length is 12 residues. V lost 4 bases, J lost 1 base, and 2 bases lay in between. CDR3 amino acids: CASSQNTGELFF. In DNA form, the CDR3 reads TGTGCCAGCAGCCAGAACACCGGGGAGCTGTTTTTT.